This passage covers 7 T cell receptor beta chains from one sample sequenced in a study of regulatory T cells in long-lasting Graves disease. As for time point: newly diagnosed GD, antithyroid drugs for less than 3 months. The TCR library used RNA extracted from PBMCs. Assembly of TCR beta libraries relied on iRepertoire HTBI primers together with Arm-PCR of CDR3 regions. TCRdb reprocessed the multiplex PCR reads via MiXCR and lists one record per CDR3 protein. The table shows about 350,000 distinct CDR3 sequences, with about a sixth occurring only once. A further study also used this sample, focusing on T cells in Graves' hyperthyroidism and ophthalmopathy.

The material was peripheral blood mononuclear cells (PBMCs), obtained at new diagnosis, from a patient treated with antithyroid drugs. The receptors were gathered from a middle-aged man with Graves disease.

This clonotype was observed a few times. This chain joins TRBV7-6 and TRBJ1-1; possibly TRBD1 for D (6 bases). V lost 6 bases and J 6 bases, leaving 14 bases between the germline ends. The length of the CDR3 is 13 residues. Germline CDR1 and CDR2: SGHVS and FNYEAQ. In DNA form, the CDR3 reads TGTGCCAGCAGTACAGGGTACGGGTCTGAAGCTTTCTTT. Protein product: CASSTGYGSEAFF.

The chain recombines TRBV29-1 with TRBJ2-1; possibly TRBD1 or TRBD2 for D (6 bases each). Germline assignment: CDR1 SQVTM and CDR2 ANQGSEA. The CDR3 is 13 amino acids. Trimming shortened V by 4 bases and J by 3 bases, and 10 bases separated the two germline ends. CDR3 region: CSVVGGHYNEQFF. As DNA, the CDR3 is TGCAGCGTTGTTGGGGGGCACTACAATGAGCAGTTCTTC.

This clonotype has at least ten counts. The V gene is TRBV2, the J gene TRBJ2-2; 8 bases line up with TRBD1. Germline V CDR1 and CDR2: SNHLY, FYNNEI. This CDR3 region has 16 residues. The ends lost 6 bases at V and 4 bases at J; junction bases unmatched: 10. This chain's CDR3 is CASSKGTGYFTGELFF. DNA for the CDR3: TGTGCCAGCAGCAAGGGGACAGGATACTTCACCGGGGAGCTGTTTTTT.

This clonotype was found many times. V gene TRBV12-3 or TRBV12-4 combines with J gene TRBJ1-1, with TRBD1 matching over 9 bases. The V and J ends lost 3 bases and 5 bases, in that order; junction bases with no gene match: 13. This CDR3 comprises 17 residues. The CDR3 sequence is CASSLGQGRGKMTEAFF. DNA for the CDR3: TGTGCCAGCAGTTTGGGACAGGGACGGGGGAAGATGACTGAAGCTTTCTTT.

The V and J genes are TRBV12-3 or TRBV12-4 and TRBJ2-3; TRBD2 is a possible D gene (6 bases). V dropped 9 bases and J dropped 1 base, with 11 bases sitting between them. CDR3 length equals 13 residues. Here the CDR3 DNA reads TGTGCCAGTCGACTAGTCGGCACAGATACGCAGTATTTT. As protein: CASRLVGTDTQYF.

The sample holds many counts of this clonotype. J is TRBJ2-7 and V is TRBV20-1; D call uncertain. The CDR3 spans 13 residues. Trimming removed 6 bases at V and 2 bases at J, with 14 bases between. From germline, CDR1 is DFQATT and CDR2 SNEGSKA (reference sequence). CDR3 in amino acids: CSASRRRPYEQYF. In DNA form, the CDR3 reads TGCAGTGCAAGTCGGCGACGGCCCTACGAGCAGTACTTC.

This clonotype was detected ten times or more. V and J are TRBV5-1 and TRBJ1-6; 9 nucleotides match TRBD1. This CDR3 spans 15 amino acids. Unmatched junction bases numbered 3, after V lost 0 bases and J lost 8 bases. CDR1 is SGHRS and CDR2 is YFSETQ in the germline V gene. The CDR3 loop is CASSLAGQGYSPLHF. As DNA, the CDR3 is TGCGCCAGCAGCTTGGCGGGACAGGGTTATTCACCCCTCCACTTT.